The 4 T cell receptor beta chains listed next were all sequenced from one sample in a study of human T cells and chemical hapten exposure. Each CDR3 protein is one row after TCRdb ran MiXCR on the RACE reads. The profile shows approximately 52,000 distinct CDR3 sequences, roughly a tenth of them singletons. Sample time point: pre-sensitization, week 0. Sample treatment: therapeutic diphenylcyclopropenone sensitization with weekly scalp DPC. Total RNA extraction was carried out from unfractionated whole blood. The sequencing here drew on whole blood, taken in connection with sensitization to the hapten diphenylcyclopropenone (DPC). The origin of the receptors is a woman aged 25-40 years with alopecia areata. Some clones in this sample may be carry-over from other donors' samples.

This clonotype turned up a few times. The chain couples TRBV4-1 to TRBJ2-3; 11 bases map to TRBD2. The germline V gene has CDR1 MGHRA and CDR2 YSYEKL. Unmatched junction bases numbered 5, after V lost 1 base and J lost 2 bases. The CDR3 has 17 residues. The CDR3, as DNA: TGCGCCAGCAGCCAAGGTCCTAGCGGGGGGTTCACAGATACGCAGTATTTT. Translating it yields CASSQGPSGGFTDTQYF.

This clonotype has at least ten counts. The chain joins TRBV14 to TRBJ2-7; either TRBD1 or TRBD2 may fit D (5 bases each). CDR3 length equals 14 residues. Trimming removed 0 bases at V and 6 bases at J, with 12 bases between. Germline V gene data show CDR1 as SGHDN and CDR2 as FVKESK. The CDR3 spells CASSQELGVGEQYF. Written as DNA, the CDR3 is TGTGCCAGCAGCCAAGAGTTGGGGGTGGGCGAGCAGTACTTC.

This chain links TRBV4-2 with TRBJ2-3; tentative D call: TRBD2 (5 bases). This CDR3 spans 12 amino acids. Germline values: CDR1 LGHNA, CDR2 YNFKEQ. V lost 3 bases and J 4 bases, leaving 5 bases between the germline ends. CDR3 protein: CASSQEADTQYF. CDR3 DNA sequence: TGTGCCAGCAGCCAGGAGGCAGATACGCAGTATTTT.

V usage is TRBV7-2 and J usage is TRBJ2-3; 7 nucleotides align to TRBD2. The V gene's germline CDR1 is SGHTA and CDR2 FQGNSA. There are 17 residues in the CDR3. V shed 1 base and J 0 bases; nucleotides not matched to a gene: 7. CDR3 DNA sequence: TGTGCCAGCAGCTTAGATCCGGGAGGCACTAGCACAGATACGCAGTATTTT. This translates into CASSLDPGGTSTDTQYF.